This TCR beta chain appears in the sequencing data of a study of T cells after yellow fever vaccination. General study points: Researchers noted that a small share of clonotypes showed up in both CD4 and CD8 compartments. The bulk population could contribute abundant contaminating clonotypes to FACS-sorted repertoires.

A universal primer site and UMIs were added as TCR cDNA was made by 5'RACE template switching. TCRdb recomputed calls from the 5' RACE reads with MiXCR, one row per CDR3 protein. The repertoire includes about 74,000 distinct CDR3 sequences, about 6.6% of them detected once, and 30% to 40% sits in the top ten. As concerns this clonotype: The target antigen is unknown. Germline is not matched at one junction end, which may reflect a read error.

The CDR3 contains 12 residues. The sample consisted of CD8+ T cells sorted from PBMCs, taken less than 6 days after the first yellow fever vaccination. This chain joins TRBV12-3 or TRBV12-4 and TRBJ1-2; D call uncertain. The clonotype originates from a man between 18 and 29 years old who received the YFV17D yellow fever vaccine. CDR3 protein: CASSRTLPGYAF. The CDR3, as DNA: TGTGCCAGCAGCCGGACTCTGCCTGGCTACGCCTTC.